This TCR beta chain was identified during a study of glioma-infiltrating T cells after dendritic cell vaccination. Study-level information: Dendritic cell vaccination trial patients had either newly diagnosed or recurrent glioblastoma. The vaccine used monocyte-derived dendritic cells pulsed overnight with autologous tumor lysate.

The CDR3 sequence is 11 residues long. Germline lookup yields CDR1 DFQATT and CDR2 SNEGSKA (reference sequence). The V and J ends lost 5 bases and 9 bases, in that order; junction bases with no gene match: 4. TCRB CDR3 was amplified from 2 ug genomic DNA or less. Method: immunoSEQ multiplex PCR; TCRdb's copy keeps in-frame clones and lacks some. The repertoire includes over 90,000 clones, roughly 80% of them detected once, and about 12% sits in the top ten. This clone was seen a handful of times. Patients had residual fresh-frozen tumor tissue and more than two years of survival data. The clonotype comes from a human donor with glioblastoma. The rearrangement links TRBV20-1 to TRBJ2-3; 8 bases line up with TRBD2. The specimen was blood, collected before dendritic cell vaccination. This CDR3 reads CSALLAETQYF. CDR3 nucleotide sequence: TGCAGTGCTCTACTAGCGGAGACGCAGTATTTT.